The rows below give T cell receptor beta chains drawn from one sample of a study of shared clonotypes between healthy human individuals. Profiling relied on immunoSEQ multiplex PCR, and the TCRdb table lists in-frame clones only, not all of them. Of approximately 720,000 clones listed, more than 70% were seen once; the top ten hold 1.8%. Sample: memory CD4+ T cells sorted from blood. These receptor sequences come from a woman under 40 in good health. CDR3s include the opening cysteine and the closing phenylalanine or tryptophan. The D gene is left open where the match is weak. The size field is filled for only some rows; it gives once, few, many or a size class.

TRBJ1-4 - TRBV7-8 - TGTGCCAGCAGCTTAGGACAGCGGTATGAAAAACTGTTTTTT CASSLGQRYEKLFF
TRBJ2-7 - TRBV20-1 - TGCAGTGCCGACACTTCCTACGAGCAGTACTTC CSADTSYEQYF
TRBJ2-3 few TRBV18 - TGTGCCAGCTCACCAGGCGCAGGGTTGACAGATACGCAGTATTTT CASSPGAGLTDTQYF
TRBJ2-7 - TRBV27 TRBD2 TGTGCCAGCAGTTTATGGTCTAGCGGGAGGGCCTACGAGCAGTACTTC CASSLWSSGRAYEQYF
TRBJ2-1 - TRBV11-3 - TGTGCCAGCAGCCCTAGGTGGGGCGATGAGCAGTTCTTC CASSPRWGDEQFF
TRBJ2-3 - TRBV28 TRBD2 TGTGCCAGCAGTTTGCCCGTAGCGGGAGGGTATACGCAGTATTTT CASSLPVAGGYTQYF
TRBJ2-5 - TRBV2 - TGTGCCAGCAGTGAAGCGGGTAGCGGCTACGGGCAGACCCAGTACTTC CASSEAGSGYGQTQYF
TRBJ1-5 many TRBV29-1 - TGCAGCGCCGGCGACGCGGGCGGCAATCAGCCCCAGCATTTT CSAGDAGGNQPQHF
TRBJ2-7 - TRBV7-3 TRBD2 TGTGCCAGCAGCACTAGCGCCGACTCCTACGAGCAGTACTTC CASSTSADSYEQYF
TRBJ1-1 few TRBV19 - TGTGCCAGTATCTCCTCAAGAAACACTGAAGCTTTCTTT CASISSRNTEAFF
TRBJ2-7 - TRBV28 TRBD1 TGTGCCAGCAGTCCGACTGGACAGGGGGCACTCTCCTACGAGCAGTACTTC CASSPTGQGALSYEQYF
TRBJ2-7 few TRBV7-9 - TGTGCCAGCAGCGGAAGAGGGAGCTCCTACGAGCAGTACTTC CASSGRGSSYEQYF
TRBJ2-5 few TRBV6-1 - TGTGCCAGCAGTGAAGCGCCGACAAGCCAGGAGACCCAGTACTTC CASSEAPTSQETQYF
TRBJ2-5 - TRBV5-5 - TGTGCCAGCAGCTTGGCACCAGGGCAAGAGACCCAGTACTTC CASSLAPGQETQYF
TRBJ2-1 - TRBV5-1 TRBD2 TGCGCCAGCAGCTTGGCCGGGGAGGGCCATTTCGATGAGCAGTTCTTC CASSLAGEGHFDEQFF
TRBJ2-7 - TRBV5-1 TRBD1 TGCGCCAGCAGCCCGGGACAGACCTACGAGCAGTACTTC CASSPGQTYEQYF
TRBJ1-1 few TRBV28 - TGTGCCAGCCAAGGGCAAAGGTACACTGAAGCTTTCTTT CASQGQRYTEAFF
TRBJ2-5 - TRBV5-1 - TGCGCCAGCAGCTTTGGGGTGGAGACCCAGTACTTC CASSFGVETQYF
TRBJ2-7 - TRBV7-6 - TGTGCCAGCAGCGCACGTAGCGGATTAGCGGACGAGCAGTACTTC CASSARSGLADEQYF
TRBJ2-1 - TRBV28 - TGTGCCAGCGGTCATGAGCAGTTCTTC CASGHEQFF
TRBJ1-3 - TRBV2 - TGTGCCAGCAGTAGCCAGAGCTCTGGAAACACCATATATTTT CASSSQSSGNTIYF
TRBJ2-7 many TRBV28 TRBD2 TGTGCCAGCCGCCCCTCCGGGACTAGCTACTACGAGCAGTACTTC CASRPSGTSYYEQYF
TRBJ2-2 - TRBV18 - TGTGCCAGCTCACCCCGAGGAAACACCGGGGAGCTGTTTTTT CASSPRGNTGELFF
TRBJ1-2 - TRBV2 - TGTGCCAGTCAGGGACTGATCTATGGCTACACCTTC CASQGLIYGYTF
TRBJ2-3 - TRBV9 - TGTGCCAGCAGCGACCGGGGAAGCACAGATACGCAGTATTTT CASSDRGSTDTQYF
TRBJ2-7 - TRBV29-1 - TGCAGCGCCACCGGGGGAAGGATGAACTACGAGCAGTACTTC CSATGGRMNYEQYF
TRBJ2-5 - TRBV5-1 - TGCGCCAGCAGCTTGTTGGGTAGTCGAGAAGAGACCCAGTACTTC CASSLLGSREETQYF
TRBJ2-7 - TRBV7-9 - TGTGCCAGCAGCCCCACTCAACAGGGAACCTACGAGCAGTACTTC CASSPTQQGTYEQYF
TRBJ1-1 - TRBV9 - TGTGCCAGCAGCGTTTCCACCGGCCATGAAGCTTTCTTT CASSVSTGHEAFF
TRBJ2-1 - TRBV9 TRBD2 TGTGCCAGCAGCTCAGGGACTAGCGGGGGTGAGCAGTTCTTC CASSSGTSGGEQFF
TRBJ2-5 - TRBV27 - TGTGCCAGCAGTCCCGGGGTGGAGACCCAGTACTTC CASSPGVETQYF
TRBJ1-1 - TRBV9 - TGTGCCAGCAGCGTAGCAGGAGACACTGAAGCTTTCTTT CASSVAGDTEAFF
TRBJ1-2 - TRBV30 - TGTGCCTGGAGCCCCCAGGGAAGTGAAGGCTACACCTTC CAWSPQGSEGYTF
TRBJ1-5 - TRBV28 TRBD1 TGTGCCAGCAGTTTGACAGGGAGGAATCAGCCCCAGCATTTT CASSLTGRNQPQHF
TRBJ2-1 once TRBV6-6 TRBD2 TGTGCCAGCACCGGACTAGCGGGATCCTACAATGAGCAGTTCTTC CASTGLAGSYNEQFF
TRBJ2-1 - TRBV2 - TGTGCCAGCAGTCGGACTACCTACAATGAGCAGTTCTTC CASSRTTYNEQFF
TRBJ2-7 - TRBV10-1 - TGCGCCAGCAGTGAGTCGGGTGCCTACGAGCAGTACTTC CASSESGAYEQYF
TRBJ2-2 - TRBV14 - TGTGCCAGCAGCCAAGTGAGCACCGGGGAGCTGTTTTTT CASSQVSTGELFF
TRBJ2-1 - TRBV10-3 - TGTGCCATCAGGCTCCGGGACTCCTACAATGAGCAGTTCTTC CAIRLRDSYNEQFF
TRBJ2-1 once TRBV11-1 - TGTGCCAGCAGCCATCCCGGCGATGAGCAGTTCTTC CASSHPGDEQFF
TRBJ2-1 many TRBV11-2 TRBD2 TGTGCCAGCAGCATTAGAAGCGGGAGGGCCCCCCCCAACAATGAGCAGTTCTTC CASSIRSGRAPPNNEQFF
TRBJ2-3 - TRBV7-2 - TGTGCCAGCAGCTCGTCTACCGGCACAGATACGCAGTATTTT CASSSSTGTDTQYF
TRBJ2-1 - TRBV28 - TGTGCCAGCAGCCCGTTTGGGCTAGCCGATGAGCAGTTCTTC CASSPFGLADEQFF
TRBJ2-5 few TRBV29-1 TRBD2 TGCAGCGTTCGGGAGCGGGAGGGCCCGGGTCAAGAGACCCAGTACTTC CSVREREGPGQETQYF
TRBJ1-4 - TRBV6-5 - TGTGCCAGCAGTTACTCGCGGCGGAGGGAACTGTTTTTT CASSYSRRRELFF
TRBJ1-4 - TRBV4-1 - TGCGCCAGCAGCCAAGTGGGGCGGCGGATTAATGAAAAACTGTTTTTT CASSQVGRRINEKLFF
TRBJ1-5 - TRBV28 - TGTGCCAGCAGGTTGGACTTTCAGCCCCAGCATTTT CASRLDFQPQHF
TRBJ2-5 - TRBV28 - TGTGCCAGCAGTCCACTGCGACAGTCACCCCAAGAGACCCAGTACTTC CASSPLRQSPQETQYF
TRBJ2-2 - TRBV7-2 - TGTGCCAGCAGCTTAGCTACTCCTGACACCGGGGAGCTGTTTTTT CASSLATPDTGELFF
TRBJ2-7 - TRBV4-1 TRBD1 TGCGCCAGCAGCCAATCCCGGACAGGGTTTTACGAGCAGTACTTC CASSQSRTGFYEQYF
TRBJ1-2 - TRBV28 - TGTGCCAGCAGTGCCCCTACCCAGAGGGCTAACTATGGCTACACCTTC CASSAPTQRANYGYTF
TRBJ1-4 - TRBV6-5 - TGTGCCAGCATCCAAACCCTTACTGATGAAAAACTGTTTTTT CASIQTLTDEKLFF
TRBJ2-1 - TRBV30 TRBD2 TGTGCCTGCTTGACTAGCGCCGATGAGCAGTTCTTC CACLTSADEQFF